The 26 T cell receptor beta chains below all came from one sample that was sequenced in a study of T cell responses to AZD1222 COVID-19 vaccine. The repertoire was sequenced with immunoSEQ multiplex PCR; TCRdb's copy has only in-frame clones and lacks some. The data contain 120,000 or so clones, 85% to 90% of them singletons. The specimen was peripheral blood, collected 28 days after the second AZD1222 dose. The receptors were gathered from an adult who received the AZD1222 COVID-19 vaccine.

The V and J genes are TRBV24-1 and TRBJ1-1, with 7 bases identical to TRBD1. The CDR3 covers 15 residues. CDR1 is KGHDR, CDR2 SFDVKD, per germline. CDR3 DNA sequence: TGTGTCTCACCCAGGGGGGGGTTGATGAACACTGAAGCTTTCTTT. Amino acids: CVSPRGGLMNTEAFF.

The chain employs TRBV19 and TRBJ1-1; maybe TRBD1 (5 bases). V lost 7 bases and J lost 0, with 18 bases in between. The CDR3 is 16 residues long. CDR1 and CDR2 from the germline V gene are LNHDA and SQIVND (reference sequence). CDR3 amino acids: CASTSHNTGMNTEAFF. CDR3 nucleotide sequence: TGTGCCAGTACCTCACACAATACAGGAATGAACACTGAAGCTTTCTTT.

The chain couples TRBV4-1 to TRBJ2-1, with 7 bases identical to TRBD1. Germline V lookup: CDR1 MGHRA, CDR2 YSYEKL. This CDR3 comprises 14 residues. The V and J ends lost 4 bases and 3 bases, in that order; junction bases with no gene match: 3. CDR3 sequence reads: CASSPDRVYNEQFF. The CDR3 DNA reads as TGCGCCAGCAGCCCAGACAGGGTCTACAATGAGCAGTTCTTC.

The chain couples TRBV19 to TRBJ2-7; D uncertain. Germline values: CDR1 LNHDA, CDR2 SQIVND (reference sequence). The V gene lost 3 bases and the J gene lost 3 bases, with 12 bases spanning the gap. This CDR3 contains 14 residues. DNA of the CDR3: TGTGCCAGTAGTATTGGTGCCAGCTACTACGAGCAGTACTTC. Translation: CASSIGASYYEQYF.

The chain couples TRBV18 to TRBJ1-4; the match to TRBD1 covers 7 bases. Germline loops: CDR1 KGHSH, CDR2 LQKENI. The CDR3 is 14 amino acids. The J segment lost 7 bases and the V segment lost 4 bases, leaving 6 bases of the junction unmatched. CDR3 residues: CASSQGALGEKLFF. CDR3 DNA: TGTGCCAGCTCACAGGGGGCCCTGGGTGAAAAACTGTTTTTT.

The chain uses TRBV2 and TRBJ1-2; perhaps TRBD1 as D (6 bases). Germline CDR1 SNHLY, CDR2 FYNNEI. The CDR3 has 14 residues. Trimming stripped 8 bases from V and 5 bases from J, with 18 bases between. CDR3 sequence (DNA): TGTGCCAGCCGTACAGGGTCAGGGGCTTATGGCTACACCTTC. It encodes CASRTGSGAYGYTF.

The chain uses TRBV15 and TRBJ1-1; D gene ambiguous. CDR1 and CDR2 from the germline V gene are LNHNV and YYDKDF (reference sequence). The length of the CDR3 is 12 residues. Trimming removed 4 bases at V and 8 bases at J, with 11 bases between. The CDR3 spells CATSNFSEEAFF. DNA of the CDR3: TGTGCCACCAGCAATTTCAGTGAGGAAGCTTTCTTT.

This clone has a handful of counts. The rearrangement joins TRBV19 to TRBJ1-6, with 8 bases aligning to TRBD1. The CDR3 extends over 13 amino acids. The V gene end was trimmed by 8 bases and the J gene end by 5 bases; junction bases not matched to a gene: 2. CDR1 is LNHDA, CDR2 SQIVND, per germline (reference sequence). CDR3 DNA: TGTGCCAGTGGGGGACAGGATAATTCACCCCTCCACTTT. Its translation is CASGGQDNSPLHF.

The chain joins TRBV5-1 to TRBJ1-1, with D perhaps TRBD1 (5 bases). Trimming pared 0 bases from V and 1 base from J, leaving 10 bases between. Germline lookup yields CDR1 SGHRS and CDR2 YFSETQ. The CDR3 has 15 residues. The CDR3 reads CASSLGQGGNTEAFF. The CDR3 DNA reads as TGCGCCAGCAGCTTGGGTCAGGGAGGGAACACTGAAGCTTTCTTT.

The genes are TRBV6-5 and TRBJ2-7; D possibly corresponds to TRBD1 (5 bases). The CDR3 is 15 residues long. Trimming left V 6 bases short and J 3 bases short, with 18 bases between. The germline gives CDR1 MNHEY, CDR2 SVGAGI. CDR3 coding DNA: TGTGCCAGCAGCGTGGTGGGGCCTCGTCGCTACGAGCAGTACTTC. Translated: CASSVVGPRRYEQYF.

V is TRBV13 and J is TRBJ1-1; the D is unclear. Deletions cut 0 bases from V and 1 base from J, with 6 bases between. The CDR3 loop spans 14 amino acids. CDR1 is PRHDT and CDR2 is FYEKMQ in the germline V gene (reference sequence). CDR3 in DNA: TGTGCCAGCAGCTTAGGCCCAAGGAACACTGAAGCTTTCTTT. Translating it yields CASSLGPRNTEAFF.

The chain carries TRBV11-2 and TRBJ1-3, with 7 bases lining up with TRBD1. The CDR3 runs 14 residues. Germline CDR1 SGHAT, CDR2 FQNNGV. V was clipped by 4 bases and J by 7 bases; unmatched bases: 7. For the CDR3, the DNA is TGTGCCAGCAGCTCCATACAGGGGCGGAACACCATATATTTT. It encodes CASSSIQGRNTIYF.

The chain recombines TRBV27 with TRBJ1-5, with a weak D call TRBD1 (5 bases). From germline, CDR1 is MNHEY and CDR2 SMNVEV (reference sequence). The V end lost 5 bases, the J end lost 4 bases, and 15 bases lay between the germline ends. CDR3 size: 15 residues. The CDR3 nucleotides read TGTGCCAGCAGTCCCTTCCCAGGGATAAATCAGCCCCAGCATTTT. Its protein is CASSPFPGINQPQHF.

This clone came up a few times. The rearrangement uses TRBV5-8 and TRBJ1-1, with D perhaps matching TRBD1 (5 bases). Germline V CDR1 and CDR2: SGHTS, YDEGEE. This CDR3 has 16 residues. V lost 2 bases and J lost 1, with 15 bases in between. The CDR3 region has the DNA TGTGCCAGCAGCTTAAATGGGGGGTACCCGAACACTGAAGCTTTCTTT. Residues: CASSLNGGYPNTEAFF.

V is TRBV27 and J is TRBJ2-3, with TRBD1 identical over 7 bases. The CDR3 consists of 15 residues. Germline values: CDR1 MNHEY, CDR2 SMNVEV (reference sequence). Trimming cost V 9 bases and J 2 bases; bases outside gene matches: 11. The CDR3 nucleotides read TGTGCCAGTAGGGACAGTCAGGATTTCACAGATACGCAGTATTTT. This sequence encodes CASRDSQDFTDTQYF.

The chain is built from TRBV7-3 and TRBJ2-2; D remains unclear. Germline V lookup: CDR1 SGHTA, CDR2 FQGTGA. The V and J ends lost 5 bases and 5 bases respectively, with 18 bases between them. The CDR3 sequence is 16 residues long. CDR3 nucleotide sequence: TGTGCCAGCAGCCCCCGTCGACCGTCGGAGACCGGGGAGCTGTTTTTT. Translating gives CASSPRRPSETGELFF.

CDR3 sequence reads: CASSLGGGIEAFF. CDR3 DNA sequence: TGTGCCAGCAGCTTGGGGGGAGGGATAGAGGCTTTCTTT. The gene calls are TRBV5-4 and TRBJ1-1; D unclear. Trimming cost V 0 bases and J 11 bases, with 14 bases left between them. The CDR3 is 13 amino acids. Germline V gives CDR1 SGHNT, CDR2 YYREEE (reference sequence).

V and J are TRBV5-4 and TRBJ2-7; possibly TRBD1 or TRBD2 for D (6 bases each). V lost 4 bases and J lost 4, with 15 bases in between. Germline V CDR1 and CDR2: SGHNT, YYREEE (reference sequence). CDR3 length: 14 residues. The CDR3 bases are TGTGCCAGCAGCCCGAAGGGGGAGGCGTACGAGCAGTACTTC. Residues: CASSPKGEAYEQYF. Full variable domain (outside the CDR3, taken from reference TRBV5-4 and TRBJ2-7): ETGVTQSPTHLIKTRGQQVTLRCSSQSGHNTVSWYQQALGQGPQFIFQYYREEENGRGNFPPRFSGLQFPNYSSELNVNALELDDSALYLCASSPKGEAYEQYFGPGTRLTVT.

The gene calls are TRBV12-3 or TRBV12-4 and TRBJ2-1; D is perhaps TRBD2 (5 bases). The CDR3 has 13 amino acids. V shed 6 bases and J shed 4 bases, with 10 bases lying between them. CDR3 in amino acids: CASSHTSYNEQFF. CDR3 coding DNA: TGTGCCAGCAGCCATACTAGTTACAATGAGCAGTTCTTC.

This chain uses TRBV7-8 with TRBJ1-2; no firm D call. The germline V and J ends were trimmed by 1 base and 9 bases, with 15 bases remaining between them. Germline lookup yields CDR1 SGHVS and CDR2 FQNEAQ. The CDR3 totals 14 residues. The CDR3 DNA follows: TGTGCCAGCAGCTTAGACCGCAGGACGCGGAGCTACACCTTC. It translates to CASSLDRRTRSYTF.

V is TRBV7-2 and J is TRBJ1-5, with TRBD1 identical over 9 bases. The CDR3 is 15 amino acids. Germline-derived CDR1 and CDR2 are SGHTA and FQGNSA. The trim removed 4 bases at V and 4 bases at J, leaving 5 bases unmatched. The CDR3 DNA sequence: TGTGCCAGCAGCTCATGGACAGGGGCGAATCAGCCCCAGCATTTT. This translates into CASSSWTGANQPQHF. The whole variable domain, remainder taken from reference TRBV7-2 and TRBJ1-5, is GAGVSQSPSNKVTEKGKDVELRCDPISGHTALYWYRQSLGQGLEFLIYFQGNSAPDKSGLPSDRFSAERTGGSVSTLTIQRTQQEDSAVYLCASSSWTGANQPQHFGDGTRLSIL.

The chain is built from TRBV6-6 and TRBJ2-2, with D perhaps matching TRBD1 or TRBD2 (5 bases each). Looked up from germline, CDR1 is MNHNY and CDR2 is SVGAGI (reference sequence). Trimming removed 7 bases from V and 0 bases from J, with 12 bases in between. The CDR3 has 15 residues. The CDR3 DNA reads TGTGCCAGCACCGACGGGGACGCGAACACCGGGGAGCTGTTTTTT. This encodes CASTDGDANTGELFF.

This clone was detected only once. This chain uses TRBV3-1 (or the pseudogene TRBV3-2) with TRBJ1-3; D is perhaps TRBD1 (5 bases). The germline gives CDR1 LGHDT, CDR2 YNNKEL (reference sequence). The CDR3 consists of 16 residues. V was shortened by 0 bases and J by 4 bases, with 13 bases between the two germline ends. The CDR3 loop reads CASSQDQAGQGNTIYF. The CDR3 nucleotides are TGTGCCAGCAGCCAAGATCAGGCAGGGCAGGGAAACACCATATATTTT.

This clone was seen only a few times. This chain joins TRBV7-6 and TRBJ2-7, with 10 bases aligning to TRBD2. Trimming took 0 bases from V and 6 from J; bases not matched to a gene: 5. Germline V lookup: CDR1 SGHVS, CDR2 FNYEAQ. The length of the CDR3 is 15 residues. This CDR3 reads CASSLASLAGSEQYF. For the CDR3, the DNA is TGTGCCAGCAGCTTAGCGTCACTAGCGGGGAGCGAGCAGTACTTC. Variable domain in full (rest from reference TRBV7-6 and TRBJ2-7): GAGVSQSPRYKVTKRGQDVALRCDPISGHVSLYWYRQALGQGPEFLTYFNYEAQQDKSGLPNDRFSAERPEGSISTLTIQRTEQRDSAMYRCASSLASLAGSEQYFGPGTRLTVT.

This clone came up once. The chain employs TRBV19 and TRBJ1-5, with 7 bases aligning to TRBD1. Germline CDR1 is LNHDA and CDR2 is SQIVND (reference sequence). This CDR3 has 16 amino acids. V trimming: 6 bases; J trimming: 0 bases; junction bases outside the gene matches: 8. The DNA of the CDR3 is TGTGCCAGTAGCCACCAGGGGGTGAATAGCAATCAGCCCCAGCATTTT. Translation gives CASSHQGVNSNQPQHF.

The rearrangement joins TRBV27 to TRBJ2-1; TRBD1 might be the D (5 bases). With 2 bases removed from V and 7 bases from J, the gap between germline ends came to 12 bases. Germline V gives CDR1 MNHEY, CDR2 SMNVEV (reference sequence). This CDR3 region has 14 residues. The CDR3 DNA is TGTGCCAGCAGTTTAAGGCAGGGTAAAAATGAGCAGTTCTTC. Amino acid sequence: CASSLRQGKNEQFF.